These 4 T cell receptor beta chains came from one sample sequenced in a study of vaccination and CD4 T cells after COVID-19. Their antigen targets remain unknown. Treatment here: roughly ten-day PBMC culture with coronavirus spike peptide pools or control peptides (ViraFEST assay). Researchers used the Oncomine TCR Beta short-read assay to sequence DNA from cultured CD4+ T cells. TCRdb passed the PCR reads through MiXCR, listing each CDR3 protein once. The sample records about 17,000 distinct CDR3 sequences, over 50% being singletons. The sequenced sample consisted of CD4+ T cells from blood, cultured in vitro. The receptors come from a human donor who had recovered from COVID-19.

The CDR3 DNA follows: TGTGCCAGCAGCCCCCGACTAGCGGAGACCTACAATGAGCAGTTCTTC. Its protein product is CASSPRLAETYNEQFF. The chain links TRBV7-8 to TRBJ2-1, with 9 bases identical to TRBD2. There are 16 residues in the CDR3. Looked up from germline, CDR1 is SGHVS and CDR2 is FQNEAQ. J gave up 2 bases and V 5 bases, and 7 bases lay outside the gene matches.

This clonotype has just one count. The CDR3 region has the DNA TGTGCCAGCTCGGGTACAGGGGGCACTGAAGCTTTCTTT. Amino acid sequence: CASSGTGGTEAFF. The genes are TRBV18 and TRBJ1-1, with 8 bases matching TRBD1. CDR1 is KGHSH, CDR2 LQKENI, per germline. J was trimmed by 4 bases and V by 6 bases; bases with no gene match: 4. The CDR3 is made up of 13 amino acids. The complete variable domain, with remaining parts taken from reference TRBV18 and TRBJ1-1, reads NAGVMQNPRHLVRRRGQEARLRCSPMKGHSHVYWYRQLPEEGLKFMVYLQKENIIDESGMPKERFSAEFPKEGPSILRIQQVVRGDSAAYFCASSGTGGTEAFFGQGTRLTVV.

This clonotype came up a few times. V is TRBV20-1 and J is TRBJ1-6; D unresolved. Germline CDR1 and CDR2: DFQATT and SNEGSKA (reference sequence). V lost 6 bases and J lost 4, with 13 bases in between. This CDR3 is 14 amino acids long. DNA for the CDR3: TGCAGTGCCACGCGACAAACGTATAATTCACCCCTCCACTTT. Its translation is CSATRQTYNSPLHF.

This chain uses TRBV12-3 or TRBV12-4 with TRBJ2-1, with D possibly matching TRBD2 (8 bases). This CDR3 has 14 amino acids. The V end lost 7 bases, the J end lost 4 bases, and 14 bases lay between the germline ends. CDR3 coding DNA: TGTGCCAGCACCGGGGGGGACAGTTACAATGAGCAGTTCTTC. It is translated as CASTGGDSYNEQFF.